These T cell receptor beta chains were read from a single sample in a study of T cells in Graves' hyperthyroidism and ophthalmopathy. TCRdb re-derived calls from the multiplex PCR reads in MiXCR, one entry per CDR3 protein. Here the sample spans 150,000 or so distinct CDR3 sequences, around 20% being singletons. Input material: blood. The origin of the receptors is a woman aged 45-65 years with Graves' hyperthyroidism that later progressed to Graves' ophthalmopathy. The conserved cysteine and the conserved F or W are not part of the CDR3 here. The order of the fields is clone size, V gene, CDR3 protein. Part of the rows lack a size; the others show once, few, many or a class for expanded clones.

. | TRBV7-9 | ASSSTPTGFYGYT
many | TRBV10-2 | ASSESGISQPQH
. | TRBV7-3 | ASSPRTGPQYGYT
. | TRBV11-2 | ASSLPFLSGYEQY
few | TRBV6-1 | ASSDPPYEQY
. | TRBV7-2 | ASRPETAGVRGETQY
. | TRBV19 | ASSRQGIYEQY
. | TRBV30 | AWTPESESPLH
many | TRBV28 | ASSLSGSGKNIQY
many | TRBV11-2 | ASSLRLAPFSGEQY
. | TRBV28 | AWSVLRVPYNEQY
many | TRBV7-3 | ASSLGGRDDTQY
. | TRBV7-2 | ASSLEGTGANVLT
. | TRBV6-5 | ASSWGTGNQPQH
few | TRBV28 | ASRSGGGGGGGYEQY